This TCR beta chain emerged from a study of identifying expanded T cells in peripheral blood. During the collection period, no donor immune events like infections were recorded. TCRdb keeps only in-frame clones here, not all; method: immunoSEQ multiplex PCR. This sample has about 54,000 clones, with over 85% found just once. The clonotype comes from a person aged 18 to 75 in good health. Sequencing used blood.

The CDR3 loop is CASSKDRQETQYF. CDR3 bases: TGTGCCAGCAGCAAGGACAGACAAGAGACCCAGTACTTC. J is TRBJ2-5 and V is TRBV5-6; D is possibly TRBD1 (6 bases). The V and J ends lost 4 bases and 2 bases respectively, with 9 bases between them. The CDR3 covers 13 residues. Germline V gene data show CDR1 as SGHDT and CDR2 as YYEEEE.